The 7 T cell receptor beta chains below all came from one sample that was sequenced in a study of T-cell reconstitution after alpha-beta-depleted transplantation in children. This sample's TCRbeta library carried unique molecular identifier barcodes. MiXCR was run by TCRdb on the PCR reads, yielding one entry per CDR3 protein. Counted here are about 500,000 distinct CDR3 sequences, roughly 33% occurring once; the ten biggest clones make up under 3%. This sample comprised PBMCs from the stem cell graft donor, obtained from the stem cell graft. These receptors all come from a human donor who donated a stem cell graft to a child with aplastic anemia.

The CDR3 DNA sequence: TGTGCCAGTACCACTGGGACATTCTATGGCTACACCTTC. This sequence encodes CASTTGTFYGYTF. The J gene is TRBJ1-2, the V gene TRBV19; weak D call: TRBD1 (6 bases). Germline CDR1 LNHDA, CDR2 SQIVND (reference sequence). The CDR3 covers 13 residues. Trimming shortened V by 7 bases and J by 4 bases, and 13 bases separated the two germline ends.

This clonotype was seen more than once but under ten times. V is TRBV25-1 and J is TRBJ2-1; D is undetermined. V lost 6 bases to trimming and J lost 3 bases, with 21 bases between them. This CDR3 comprises 17 residues. In germline, CDR1 is MGHDK, CDR2 SYGVNS. The CDR3 nucleotides read TGTGCCAGCAGCAGTGAATCTAGTGGCGGAATCTACAATGAGCAGTTCTTC. Translated: CASSSESSGGIYNEQFF.

This clonotype was seen more than once but under ten times. J is TRBJ2-1 and V is TRBV29-1, with D unresolved. Germline CDR1 reads SQVTM; CDR2 reads ANQGSEA. The V gene lost 8 bases and the J gene lost 0 bases, with 8 bases spanning the gap. CDR3 length: 12 amino acids. CDR3 region: CSFSSSYNEQFF. DNA for the CDR3: TGCAGCTTCAGTAGCTCCTACAATGAGCAGTTCTTC.

V usage is TRBV5-1 and J usage is TRBJ2-3; 8 bases agree with TRBD2. Trimming removed 6 bases from V and 4 bases from J; junction bases left unmatched: 7. Germline V gene lookup returns CDR1 SGHRS and CDR2 YFSETQ. The CDR3 totals 14 residues. The CDR3 here is CASKRESLPDTQYF. The CDR3 nucleotides read TGCGCCAGCAAGCGGGAGTCCCTCCCAGATACGCAGTATTTT. The variable domain in full, completed from reference TRBV5-1 and TRBJ2-3, reads KAGVTQTPRYLIKTRGQQVTLSCSPISGHRSVSWYQQTPGQGLQFLFEYFSETQRNKGNFPGRFSGRQFSNSRSEMNVSTLELGDSALYLCASKRESLPDTQYFGPGTRLTVL.

CDR3 protein: CASSLQGYDNEQFF. The CDR3 DNA follows: TGTGCCAGCTCACTCCAGGGGTACGACAATGAGCAGTTCTTC. The rearrangement joins TRBV18 to TRBJ2-1; D possibly corresponds to TRBD1 (6 bases). CDR1 KGHSH and CDR2 LQKENI come from the germline V gene. CDR3 length: 14 amino acids. Trimming removed 4 bases at V and 5 bases at J, with 12 bases between.

The gene calls are TRBV20-1 and TRBJ1-5; no clear D gene. Germline CDR1 and CDR2: DFQATT and SNEGSKA (reference sequence). CDR3 length equals 16 residues. The germline V and J ends were trimmed by 3 bases and 0 bases, with 15 bases remaining between them. CDR3 DNA: TGCAGTGCTAGTTCCCAAAGAGGCCGTAGCAATCAGCCCCAGCATTTT. Translated: CSASSQRGRSNQPQHF.

This clonotype was recorded a few times. The V call is TRBV12-3 or TRBV12-4, the J call TRBJ2-1; D gene unclear. The length of the CDR3 is 12 residues. Trimming stripped 7 bases from V and 5 bases from J, with 9 bases between. The chain's CDR3 is CASTKENNEQFF. CDR3 in DNA: TGTGCCAGCACGAAAGAAAACAATGAGCAGTTCTTC.